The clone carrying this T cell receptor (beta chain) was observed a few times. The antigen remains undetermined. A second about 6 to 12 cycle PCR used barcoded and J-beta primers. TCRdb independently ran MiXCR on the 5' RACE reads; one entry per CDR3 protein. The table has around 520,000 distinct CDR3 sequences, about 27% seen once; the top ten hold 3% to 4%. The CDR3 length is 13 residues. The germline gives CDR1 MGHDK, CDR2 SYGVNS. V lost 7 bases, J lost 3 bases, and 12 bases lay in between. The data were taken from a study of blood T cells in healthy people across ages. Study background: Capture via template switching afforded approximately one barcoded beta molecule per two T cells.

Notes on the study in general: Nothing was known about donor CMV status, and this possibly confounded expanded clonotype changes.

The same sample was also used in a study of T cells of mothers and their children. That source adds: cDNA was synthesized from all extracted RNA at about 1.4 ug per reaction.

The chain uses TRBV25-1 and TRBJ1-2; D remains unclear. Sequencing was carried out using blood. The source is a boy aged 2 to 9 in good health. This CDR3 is CASMPPGYYGYTF. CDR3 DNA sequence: TGTGCCAGCATGCCTCCCGGGTACTATGGCTACACCTTC.